This TCR beta chain was obtained from a study of shared clonotypes between healthy human individuals. As for this clone: Its antigen is undetermined.

At a deep level, the assay was run. Every subset had its genomic DNA shared out evenly among several immunoSEQ plates. Assay: immunoSEQ multiplex PCR; the TCRdb copy retains only in-frame clones and omits some. The sample records over 1.4 million clones, 95% to 97% being singletons. Donors were Caucasian adults residing in Nashville, Tennessee, USA. Trimming at V came to 5 bases and at J to 6 bases, leaving 8 bases not matched to a gene. In germline, CDR1 is SGHVS, CDR2 FNYEAQ. The CDR3 runs to 15 residues. Study observations and caveats: The generation probabilities recorded for non-shared clonotypes fell below those of clonotypes shared by all four donors.

The chain employs TRBV7-6 and TRBJ2-7; 12 bases are shared with TRBD2. This TCR was recovered from a man aged 30 to 39 in good health. Sequencing input: naive CD4+ T cells sorted from blood. Subset noted: CD45RA+ positively selected. The CDR3 DNA follows: TGTGCCAGCAGCCCCACGACTAGCGGGAGTGCCGAGCAGTACTTC. Translated: CASSPTTSGSAEQYF.